This T cell receptor beta chain stems from a study of T cell responses to AZD1222 COVID-19 vaccine. Germline V gene lookup returns CDR1 SEHNR and CDR2 FQNEAQ (reference sequence). The length of the CDR3 is 12 residues. The V and J ends lost 5 bases and 9 bases respectively, with 11 bases between them. The data were produced by immunoSEQ multiplex PCR, yet TCRdb's version contains in-frame clones alone and is incomplete. The sample has about 110,000 clones; more than 85% are singletons. V and J are TRBV7-9 and TRBJ2-1, with no clear D. This clonotype was obtained from an adult in good health. The starting material was peripheral blood, obtained on day 0 of AZD1222 vaccination. The CDR3: CASSPKGGEQFF. The CDR3 nucleotides read TGTGCCAGCAGCCCTAAAGGCGGTGAGCAGTTCTTC. The full variable domain, with the rest looked up from reference TRBV7-9 and TRBJ2-1, is DTGVSQNPRHKITKRGQNVTFRCDPISEHNRLYWYRQTLGQGPEFLTYFQNEAQLEKSRLLSDRFSAERPKGSFSTLEIQRTEQGDSAMYLCASSPKGGEQFFGPGTRLTVL.